This T cell receptor beta chain was found in a study of vaccination and CD4 T cells after COVID-19. Study results and limitations: A median of roughly 87% of reactive clones, in convalescent patients, became evident only post-vaccination.

The Oncomine TCR Beta short-read assay was applied to DNA of cultured CD4+ T cells. Genomic DNA was taken out of cultured CD4+ T cells by extraction. From the PCR reads, TCRdb called clonotypes with MiXCR, one entry per CDR3 protein. The sample has more than 12,000 distinct CDR3 sequences, 53% seen once; the top ten hold about 12%. The CDR3 has 13 residues. The V end lost 2 bases, the J end lost 6 bases, and 5 bases lay between the germline ends. The germline V gene encodes CDR1 MRHNA and CDR2 SNTAGT. By frequency in the sample, this clonotype is medium-sized (0.01 to 0.1%). Its specificity is not known. Indicated treatment: roughly ten-day PBMC culture with coronavirus spike peptide pools or control peptides (ViraFEST assay). Cultures got half-medium changes with IL-2 on days 3 and 7.

The material sequenced was CD4+ T cells from blood, cultured in vitro. The gene calls are TRBV6-4 and TRBJ1-6, with D possibly matching TRBD1 (5 bases). The sequence was collected from a human donor who had recovered from COVID-19. The CDR3: CASSDRGNSPLHF. The CDR3 region has the DNA TGTGCCAGCAGTGACAGGGGTAATTCACCCCTCCACTTT.